The next 19 T cell receptor beta chains were all read from a single sample in a study of shared clonotypes between healthy human individuals. Only in-frame clones appear in the TCRdb table, and some are missing; sequencing was by immunoSEQ multiplex PCR. The sample records roughly 2,500,000 clones, 93% being singletons. Specimen: naive CD4+ T cells from PBMCs. This sample's subset: CD45RA+ positively selected. These receptors were taken from a man between 18 and 35 years old in good health. Some clones in this sample may be carry-over from other donors' samples.

V and J are TRBV15 and TRBJ2-7; TRBD2 aligns across 10 bases. Losses at the gene ends were 1 base for V and 5 bases for J; bases not matched to a gene: 5. The CDR3 length is 15 residues. Looked up from germline, CDR1 is LNHNV and CDR2 is YYDKDF (reference sequence). This CDR3 reads CATSRVTSGPHEQYF. The CDR3 DNA reads TGTGCCACCAGCAGAGTGACTAGCGGGCCCCACGAGCAGTACTTC.

This rearrangement joins TRBV4-1 to TRBJ2-2, with 10 bases lining up with TRBD2. Losses at the gene ends were 1 base for V and 2 bases for J; bases not matched to a gene: 4. The CDR3 length is 17 residues. Germline V gene data show CDR1 as MGHRA and CDR2 as YSYEKL. The CDR3 DNA is TGCGCCAGCAGCCAAGTTGGACTAGCGGCCAACACCGGGGAGCTGTTTTTT. This translates into CASSQVGLAANTGELFF.

The rearrangement uses TRBV5-1 and TRBJ2-1; possibly TRBD2 for D (6 bases). Trimming pared 4 bases from V and 7 bases from J, leaving 18 bases between. The germline V gene has CDR1 SGHRS and CDR2 YFSETQ. This CDR3 has 15 residues. The CDR3 DNA reads as TGCGCCAGCAGCAGCGCGGGACTGAGCCCAAATGAGCAGTTCTTC. This translates into CASSSAGLSPNEQFF.

This clone was seen once. V gene TRBV6-6 combines with J gene TRBJ1-2, with 12 bases aligning to TRBD1. Germline CDR1 and CDR2: MNHNY and SVGAGI (reference sequence). This CDR3 spans 16 amino acids. V lost 2 bases, J lost 8 bases, and 9 bases stayed unmatched. The CDR3 sequence: CASSYRGTGGGRGYTF. The CDR3 DNA follows: TGTGCCAGCAGTTACAGAGGGACAGGGGGCGGTAGGGGCTACACCTTC.

This clone appeared a single time. This chain joins TRBV28 and TRBJ2-7, with D perhaps TRBD2 (6 bases). CDR1 and CDR2 from the germline V gene are MDHEN and SYDVKM. With 7 bases removed from V and 0 bases from J, the gap between germline ends came to 13 bases. The CDR3 loop spans 14 amino acids. CDR3 residues: CASTDGGSSYEQYF. The CDR3 nucleotides read TGTGCCAGCACTGATGGAGGGTCCTCCTACGAGCAGTACTTC.

The gene calls are TRBV7-2 and TRBJ2-2; D call uncertain. The germline V gene has CDR1 SGHTA and CDR2 FQGNSA. This CDR3 spans 16 amino acids. The V end lost 1 base, the J end lost 1 base, and 10 bases lay between the germline ends. Here the CDR3 reads CASSLVGRLNTGELFF. The CDR3 DNA follows: TGTGCCAGCAGCTTAGTGGGAAGGCTGAACACCGGGGAGCTGTTTTTT.

This rearrangement joins TRBV9 to TRBJ2-1; 14 bases fit TRBD2. The CDR3 runs 16 residues. Germline assignment: CDR1 SGDLS and CDR2 YYNGEE. Trimming removed 3 bases from V and 8 bases from J; junction bases left unmatched: 7. The CDR3 loop is CASSALRLAGGDEQFF. DNA for the CDR3: TGTGCCAGCAGCGCCCTACGACTAGCGGGAGGGGATGAGCAGTTCTTC.

The V call is TRBV5-1, the J call TRBJ2-5; 8 positions match TRBD1. The DNA end lines up better with TRBJ2-7; the J call may be wrong. The germline V gene encodes CDR1 SGHRS and CDR2 YFSETQ. The CDR3 is 14 residues long. CDR3 sequence reads: CASMPGQGFGEQYF. CDR3 nucleotides: TGCGCCAGCATGCCTGGACAGGGTTTTGGCGAGCAGTACTTC.

The CDR3: CASSLAAPTYGYTF. The CDR3 region has the DNA TGTGCCAGCAGTTTAGCAGCACCGACCTATGGCTACACCTTC. The chain recombines TRBV27 with TRBJ1-2; D is undetermined. The CDR3 totals 14 residues. The V and J ends lost 2 bases and 4 bases respectively, with 11 bases between them. Germline CDR1 is MNHEY and CDR2 is SMNVEV (reference sequence).

The rearrangement joins TRBV27 to TRBJ1-2; no definite D call. CDR1 is MNHEY, CDR2 SMNVEV, per germline (reference sequence). V was cut by 3 bases and J by 0 bases, with 8 bases left in between. This CDR3 spans 14 amino acids. The CDR3 loop reads CASSLQLSNYGYTF. For the CDR3, the DNA is TGTGCCAGCAGTTTGCAGCTATCTAACTATGGCTACACCTTC.

The rearrangement joins TRBV15 to TRBJ2-5, with a tentative D call TRBD1 (5 bases). Trimming pared 2 bases from V and 4 bases from J, leaving 11 bases between. This CDR3 comprises 14 residues. Germline V CDR1 and CDR2: LNHNV, YYDKDF (reference sequence). The CDR3 DNA reads as TGTGCCACCAGCAGACGACAAGACAGAGAGACCCAGTACTTC. This sequence encodes CATSRRQDRETQYF.

This chain links TRBV10-3 with TRBJ2-3; 13 nucleotides align to TRBD2. The ends lost 5 bases at V and 2 bases at J; junction bases unmatched: 4. From germline, CDR1 is ENHRY and CDR2 SYGVKD. The CDR3 totals 16 residues. CDR3 amino acids: CAISPGLAGTTDTQYF. Here the CDR3 DNA reads TGTGCCATCAGTCCGGGACTAGCGGGGACCACAGATACGCAGTATTTT.

The chain recombines TRBV5-1 with TRBJ2-7, with TRBD2 identical over 12 bases. Trimming at V came to 3 bases and at J to 7 bases, leaving 11 bases not matched to a gene. The V gene's germline CDR1 is SGHRS and CDR2 YFSETQ. This CDR3 has 16 residues. The CDR3 DNA sequence: TGCGCCAGCAGCTGGGGACCGGGGACTAGCGGGTTAGAGCAGTACTTC. This encodes CASSWGPGTSGLEQYF. Full variable domain (rest looked up from reference TRBV5-1 and TRBJ2-7): KAGVTQTPRYLIKTRGQQVTLSCSPISGHRSVSWYQQTPGQGLQFLFEYFSETQRNKGNFPGRFSGRQFSNSRSEMNVSTLELGDSALYLCASSWGPGTSGLEQYFGPGTRLTVT.

Written as DNA, the CDR3 is TGTGCCAGCAGCCGACTACTAGGTTCCTACAATGAGCAGTTCTTC. Encoded protein: CASSRLLGSYNEQFF. The J gene is TRBJ2-1, the V gene TRBV5-4; D might be TRBD2 (5 bases). CDR1 SGHNT and CDR2 YYREEE come from the germline V gene (reference sequence). The CDR3 extends over 15 amino acids. The germline V and J ends were trimmed by 4 bases and 1 base, with 12 bases remaining between them.

The chain links TRBV28 to TRBJ1-2; TRBD1 agrees at 8 bases. Germline values: CDR1 MDHEN, CDR2 SYDVKM. V gave up 5 bases and J gave up 0 bases; unmatched junction bases: 5. This CDR3 comprises 15 residues. CDR3 amino acids: CASSPWTGPNYGYTF. The CDR3 DNA sequence: TGTGCCAGCAGTCCGTGGACAGGGCCTAACTATGGCTACACCTTC.

The rearrangement links TRBV7-9 to TRBJ1-1; no firm D call. The germline CDR1 and CDR2 sequences are SEHNR and FQNEAQ (reference sequence). This CDR3 has 13 amino acids. The ends were cut back, 5 bases at V and 3 bases at J, with 10 bases in the middle. The DNA for the CDR3 is TGTGCCAGCAGCCAGAGTCAGGACACTGAAGCTTTCTTT. It yields the protein CASSQSQDTEAFF.

The rearrangement uses TRBV5-8 and TRBJ2-7; D possibly uses TRBD1 or TRBD2 (5 bases each). The CDR3 consists of 17 residues. With 1 base removed from V and 3 bases from J, the gap between germline ends came to 20 bases. The V gene's germline CDR1 is SGHTS and CDR2 YDEGEE. CDR3 region: CASSLPSGTPSDYEQYF. DNA for the CDR3: TGTGCCAGCAGCTTGCCGTCAGGGACCCCTTCCGACTACGAGCAGTACTTC.

The J gene is TRBJ1-1, the V gene TRBV28; weak D call: TRBD1 (6 bases). CDR1 is MDHEN and CDR2 is SYDVKM in the germline V gene. CDR3 length: 13 residues. V was pared by 4 bases and J by 4 bases, with 10 bases between. The CDR3 reads CASSSGAPTEAFF. In DNA form, the CDR3 reads TGTGCCAGCAGTTCGGGGGCCCCCACTGAAGCTTTCTTT.

The V and J genes are TRBV28 and TRBJ2-7, with D hard to call. V lost 1 base, J lost 4 bases, and 8 bases lay in between. Germline values: CDR1 MDHEN, CDR2 SYDVKM. The CDR3 covers 13 residues. The CDR3 nucleotides read TGTGCCAGCAGTTTATTGGGCAGATACGAGCAGTACTTC. It encodes CASSLLGRYEQYF. The whole variable domain, filled in from reference TRBV28 and TRBJ2-7, reads DVKVTQSSRYLVKRTGEKVFLECVQDMDHENMFWYRQDPGLGLRLIYFSYDVKMKEKGDIPEGYSVSREKKERFSLILESASTNQTSMYLCASSLLGRYEQYFGPGTRLTVT.